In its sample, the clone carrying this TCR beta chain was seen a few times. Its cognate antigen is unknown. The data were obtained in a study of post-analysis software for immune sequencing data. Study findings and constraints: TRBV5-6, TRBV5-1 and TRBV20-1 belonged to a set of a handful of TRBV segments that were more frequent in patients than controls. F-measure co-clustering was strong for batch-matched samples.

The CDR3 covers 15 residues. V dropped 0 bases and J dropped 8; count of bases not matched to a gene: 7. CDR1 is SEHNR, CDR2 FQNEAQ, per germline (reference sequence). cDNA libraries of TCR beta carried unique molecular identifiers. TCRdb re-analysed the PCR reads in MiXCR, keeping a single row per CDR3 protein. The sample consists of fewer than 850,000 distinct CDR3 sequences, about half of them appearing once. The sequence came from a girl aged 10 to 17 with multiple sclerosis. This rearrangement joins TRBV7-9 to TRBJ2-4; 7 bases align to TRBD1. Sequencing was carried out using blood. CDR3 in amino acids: CASSLAGHRGDIQYF. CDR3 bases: TGTGCCAGCAGCTTAGCAGGCCACAGGGGCGACATTCAGTACTTC.